A selection of T cell receptor beta chains follows, all from one sample in a study of cytomegalovirus exposure and HLA in healthy donors. The data were produced by immunoSEQ multiplex PCR, yet TCRdb's version contains in-frame clones alone and is incomplete. The sample shows roughly 98,000 clones, 76% of them seen only once. Sequencing was done on a sample of PBMCs. The receptor source for this set is a man aged 35 to 55 in good health and CMV-seronegative. Each CDR3 is given with its conserved first and last residue. A D gene is named only where the DNA matches it firmly. Only some rows state a clone size, as once, few, many or a class for expanded clones.

D gene,V gene,clone size,J gene,CDR3 protein,CDR3 DNA
NA,TRBV28,once,TRBJ1-1,CASSYEALNTEAFF,TGTGCCAGCAGTTACGAGGCACTGAACACTGAAGCTTTCTTT
TRBD2,TRBV4-3,NA,TRBJ2-2,CASSRLAGNTGELFF,TGCGCCAGCAGCCGATTAGCGGGAAACACCGGGGAGCTGTTTTTT
NA,TRBV29-1,few,TRBJ2-3,CSVDARGLTSTDTQYF,TGCAGCGTTGACGCCCGGGGACTGACTAGCACAGATACGCAGTATTTT
NA,TRBV7-9,NA,TRBJ2-3,CSSSPSLGRENTDTQYF,TGTTCCAGCAGCCCCTCTTTAGGCCGGGAAAACACAGATACGCAGTATTTT
TRBD1,TRBV29-1,NA,TRBJ1-2,CSVGGDSEANYGYTF,TGCAGCGTTGGGGGGGACAGCGAAGCTAACTATGGCTACACCTTC
NA,TRBV5-1,NA,TRBJ2-3,CASREGFGPDTQYF,TGCGCCAGCAGGGAGGGGTTCGGCCCAGATACGCAGTATTTT
NA,TRBV4-1,NA,TRBJ1-3,CASSLSGTGRDSRGNTIYF,TGCGCCAGCAGCCTTAGTGGAACAGGGAGGGACTCTCGTGGAAACACCATATATTTT
TRBD2,TRBV28,few,TRBJ2-1,CASSSGLAGGSSYNEQFF,TGTGCCAGCAGCTCCGGACTAGCGGGAGGAAGCTCCTACAATGAGCAGTTCTTC
TRBD1,TRBV7-2,NA,TRBJ1-2,CASSHLGQAGYTF,TGTGCCAGCAGCCACCTTGGACAGGCTGGCTACACCTTC
NA,TRBV4-3,NA,TRBJ1-3,CASSLRIGQVLSGNTIYF,TGCGCCAGCAGCCTCCGAATTGGGCAGGTCCTCTCTGGAAACACCATATATTTT
NA,TRBV25-1,NA,TRBJ2-1,CASTHLGANYNEQFF,TGTGCCAGCACCCACTTGGGGGCGAATTACAATGAGCAGTTCTTC
NA,TRBV5-1,few,TRBJ1-2,CASSLAISPEYYGYTF,TGCGCCAGCAGCTTGGCCATCAGCCCGGAGTACTATGGCTACACCTTC
TRBD1,TRBV7-9,NA,TRBJ1-1,CSSSQMDRPSF,TGTTCCAGCAGCCAGATGGACAGGCCGTCCTTT
NA,TRBV7-9,NA,TRBJ2-7,CASSQKDRPYEQYF,TGTGCCAGCAGCCAAAAGGACAGACCCTACGAGCAGTACTTC
NA,TRBV27,NA,TRBJ2-2,CASVRLATSHTGELFF,TGTGCCAGCGTTAGGCTAGCGACCTCGCATACCGGGGAGCTGTTTTTT
TRBD1,TRBV7-2,NA,TRBJ1-4,CASSWYRGKLFF,TGTGCCAGCAGCTGGTACAGGGGCAAACTGTTTTTT
NA,TRBV6-1,NA,TRBJ2-7,CASSGSGPLEQYF,TGTGCCAGCAGTGGGAGCGGTCCTCTCGAGCAGTACTTC
TRBD2,TRBV18,NA,TRBJ2-5,CASSPRGLAGARQTQYF,TGTGCCAGCTCACCGAGGGGACTAGCGGGAGCTCGACAGACCCAGTACTTC
NA,TRBV4-1,NA,TRBJ1-5,CASSQHTGMGNQPQHF,TGCGCCAGCAGCCAACATACAGGGATGGGCAATCAGCCCCAGCATTTT
NA,TRBV6-5,once,TRBJ2-3,CASSWEVPRGTDTQYF,TGTGCCAGCAGTTGGGAGGTCCCACGGGGCACAGATACGCAGTATTTT
TRBD1,TRBV7-9,NA,TRBJ2-2,CASSRQGDQVTGELFF,TGTGCCAGCAGCCGGCAGGGGGACCAGGTCACCGGGGAGCTGTTTTTT
NA,TRBV2,NA,TRBJ2-7,CASTSDRSSYEQYF,TGTGCCAGCACCAGCGACAGGAGCTCCTACGAGCAGTACTTC
TRBD1,TRBV10-3,NA,TRBJ2-7,CAISDERGQDEQYF,TGTGCCATCAGTGATGAAAGGGGGCAAGACGAGCAGTACTTC
NA,TRBV27,once,TRBJ1-2,CASSLYADYYGYTF,TGTGCCAGCAGTTTATATGCGGATTACTATGGCTACACCTTC
TRBD2,TRBV19,NA,TRBJ2-1,CASSMGGRDPYNEQFF,TGTGCCAGTAGTATGGGCGGGAGGGACCCGTACAATGAGCAGTTCTTC
NA,TRBV9,NA,TRBJ1-1,CASSGARGTFF,TGTGCCAGCAGCGGGGCACGGGGGACTTTCTTT
TRBD2,TRBV11-2,NA,TRBJ2-1,CASSLELAGPYNEQFF,TGTGCCAGCAGCTTAGAACTAGCGGGACCCTACAATGAGCAGTTCTTC
NA,TRBV30,few,TRBJ1-3,CAWSSGSSGNTIYF,TGTGCCTGGAGTTCAGGTTCTTCTGGAAACACCATATATTTT
TRBD1,TRBV10-1,NA,TRBJ1-2,CASRPTRGQGYGYTF,TGCGCCAGCAGGCCAACCAGGGGACAGGGATATGGCTACACCTTC
NA,TRBV7-2,NA,TRBJ1-6,CASSLDHTGNNSPLHF,TGTGCCAGCAGCTTAGACCATACAGGGAATAATTCACCCCTCCACTTT
NA,TRBV27,NA,TRBJ1-2,CASSFGHLYGYTF,TGTGCCAGCAGTTTCGGACACCTCTATGGCTACACCTTC
NA,TRBV7-2,NA,TRBJ1-5,CASSLDRGNQPQHF,TGTGCCAGCAGCTTAGACAGGGGCAATCAGCCCCAGCATTTT
NA,TRBV19,NA,TRBJ2-7,CASSARPGSLYEQYF,TGTGCCAGTAGTGCGAGACCCGGGTCACTCTACGAGCAGTACTTC
TRBD2,TRBV19,NA,TRBJ2-6,CASRLLAGGPHGANVLTF,TGTGCCAGTAGACTACTAGCGGGAGGGCCTCATGGGGCCAACGTCCTGACTTTC
NA,TRBV5-4,NA,TRBJ2-7,CASSLEALPSSYEQYF,TGTGCCAGCAGCTTGGAAGCCCTGCCGAGCTCCTACGAGCAGTACTTC